This T cell receptor (beta chain) was captured in a study of T-cell memory formation after mild COVID-19. Study overall: TCR clusters showed largely donor specificity. The study's findings and limits: Clones contracting day 15 to 85 were balanced CD4/CD8; later expanders leaned CD4+. Detection of some responders pre-infection suggested pre-existing cross-reactive memory T cells participated.

Via MiXCR, TCRdb re-called the 5' RACE reads, giving one row per CDR3 protein. The sample lists about 160,000 distinct CDR3 sequences, roughly 30% occurring once. This clonotype has just a few counts. No antigen is known for it. The CDR3 covers 15 residues. Trimming removed 5 bases from V and 4 bases from J; junction bases left unmatched: 10. Germline V gene lookup returns CDR1 SGHTA and CDR2 FQGNSA. The receptor's source is an adult woman who had mild COVID-19 (a few samples of this study predate the infection). Cell type and time point are not known. What was sequenced was PBMCs or a T cell subset sorted from them (not recorded which). The chain uses TRBV7-2 and TRBJ2-7; TRBD1 matches at 8 bases. The CDR3: CASSPGQGRRYEQYF. CDR3 bases: TGTGCCAGCAGCCCCGGACAGGGTAGAAGGTACGAGCAGTACTTC.